The entry below describes one T cell receptor (beta chain). This record comes from a study of cytomegalovirus exposure and HLA in healthy donors. The PCR was carried out with 60 Vbeta primers and 13 Jbeta primers. Clones were sequenced by immunoSEQ multiplex PCR, and TCRdb holds only the in-frame ones, with some missing. The repertoire has 150,000 to 200,000 clones, almost 80% of them found once; the top ten carry around a tenth. The CDR3 has 16 amino acids. V dropped 3 bases and J dropped 5; count of bases not matched to a gene: 5. Germline assignment: CDR1 MDHEN and CDR2 SYDVKM. The sample comprised PBMCs. The chain is built from TRBV28 and TRBJ2-5; 14 bases are a match to TRBD2. The sequence was collected from a man aged 18 to 30 in good health and CMV-seropositive. The chain's CDR3 is CASSFPGLAGDETQYF. The CDR3 nucleotides read TGTGCCAGCAGTTTCCCGGGACTAGCGGGAGACGAGACCCAGTACTTC.